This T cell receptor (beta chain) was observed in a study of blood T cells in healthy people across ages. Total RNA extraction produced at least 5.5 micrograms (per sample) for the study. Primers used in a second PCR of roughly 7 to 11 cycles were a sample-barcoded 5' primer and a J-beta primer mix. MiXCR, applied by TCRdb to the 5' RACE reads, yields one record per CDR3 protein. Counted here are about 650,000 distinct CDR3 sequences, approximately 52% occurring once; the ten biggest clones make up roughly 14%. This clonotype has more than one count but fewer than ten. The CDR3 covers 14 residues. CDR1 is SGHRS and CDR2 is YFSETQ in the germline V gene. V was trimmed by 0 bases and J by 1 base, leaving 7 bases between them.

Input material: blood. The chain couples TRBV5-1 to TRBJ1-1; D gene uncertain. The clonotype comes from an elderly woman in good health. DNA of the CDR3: TGCGCCAGCAGCTTGGGGGCGGCGAACACTGAAGCTTTCTTT. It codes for CASSLGAANTEAFF.